This TCR beta chain was sequenced for a study of cytomegalovirus exposure and HLA in healthy donors. Comment on this clone: The antigen is unknown.

Notes on the study in general: DRB1 had the most TCR associations and HLA-C the fewest, a later analysis found, with rates varying by HLA locus.

Primers included in the PCR were 60 Vbeta and 13 Jbeta primers. Clones were sequenced by immunoSEQ multiplex PCR, and TCRdb holds only the in-frame ones, with some missing. The table records some 200,000 clones, around 80% of them present only once. Per the germline V gene, CDR1 is MNHEY and CDR2 is SVGAGI. After removal of 7 bases from V and 1 base from J, the junction contained 8 bases not matched to a gene. The CDR3 covers 15 residues. The material sequenced was PBMCs. This TCR was sampled from a woman aged 60-75 years in good health and CMV-seropositive. The rearrangement links TRBV6-5 to TRBJ1-2, with 8 bases lining up with TRBD1. Here the CDR3 DNA reads TGTGCCAGCACCAGGACAGGGCCTTATAACTATGGCTACACCTTC. Translated, it gives CASTRTGPYNYGYTF.